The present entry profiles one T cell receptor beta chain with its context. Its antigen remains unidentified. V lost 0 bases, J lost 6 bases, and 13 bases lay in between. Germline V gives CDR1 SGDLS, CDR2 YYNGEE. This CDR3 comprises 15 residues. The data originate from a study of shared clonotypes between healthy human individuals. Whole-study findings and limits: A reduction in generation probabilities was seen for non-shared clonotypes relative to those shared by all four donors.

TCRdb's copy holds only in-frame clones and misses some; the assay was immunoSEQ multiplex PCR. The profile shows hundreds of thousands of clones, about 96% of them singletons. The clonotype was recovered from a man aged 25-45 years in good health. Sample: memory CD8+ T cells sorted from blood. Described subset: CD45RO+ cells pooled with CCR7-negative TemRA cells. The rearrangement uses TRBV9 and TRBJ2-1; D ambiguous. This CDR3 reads CASSVALSQGNEQFF. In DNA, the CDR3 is TGTGCCAGCAGCGTAGCGTTGTCTCAAGGCAATGAGCAGTTCTTC.